The 2 T cell receptor beta chains below come from one sample, sequenced in a study of human T cells and chemical hapten exposure (dated by TCRdb to the early 2020s). Libraries were constructed by RACE. Sequencing was performed on a NextSeq 500. In TCRdb, the public reads were trimmed at Q25 with fastp and aligned with MiXCR, with productive beta chains retained. Rows matching on CDR3 protein sequence are summarized as one entry with the most common DNA and genes. Recorded for this sample are roughly 190,000 distinct CDR3 sequences; under 25% of them occurred a single time. Approximately 6.7% of the sample is in the top ten clones. The time point label corresponds to: patch test 1, 2 weeks after DPC sensitization. Sample treatment or condition, as interpreted from the label and publication: therapeutic diphenylcyclopropenone sensitization with weekly scalp DPC. Here the sequenced sample was whole blood, taken in connection with sensitization to the hapten diphenylcyclopropenone (DPC). All receptors come from a woman in her 50s with alopecia areata. Some clones in this sample may be carry-over from other donors' samples.

This clonotype has a handful of counts. V and J are TRBV9 and TRBJ1-1; D remains unclear. Germline V lookup: CDR1 SGDLS, CDR2 YYNGEE. The CDR3 contains 14 residues. V lost 0 bases and J 1 base, leaving 7 bases between the germline ends. CDR3 nucleotides: TGTGCCAGCAGCGTAGTGTTGGGGAACACTGAAGCTTTCTTT. Its translation: CASSVVLGNTEAFF.

A few counts support this clonotype. The chain uses TRBV5-1 and TRBJ2-7; D is unresolved. Trimming removed 5 bases from V and 0 bases from J, with 9 bases in between. The germline V gene has CDR1 SGHRS and CDR2 YFSETQ. The CDR3 is 13 amino acids. Here the CDR3 reads CASRYRSSYEQYF. The CDR3 coding sequence is TGCGCCAGCAGGTACCGAAGCTCCTACGAGCAGTACTTC.